This is a list of T cell receptor beta chains from one sample in a study of blood T cell repertoires in COVID-19. Clones were read by immunoSEQ multiplex PCR, and TCRdb kept only the in-frame ones, dropping some. Among fewer than 300,000 clones listed, approximately 90% were seen once. Sequenced sample: peripheral blood. The receptors stem from a woman in her thirties with COVID-19, enrolled during active disease. Both conserved end residues are part of each CDR3. A D gene is named only where the DNA matches it firmly. Clone size is not always given. Where it is, it says once, few, many or a class for expanded clones.

.,.,TRBJ2-1,TRBV30,CAATGGSLPNEQFF,TGTGCTGCAACCGGAGGTTCCTTGCCTAATGAGCAGTTCTTC
.,.,TRBJ2-7,TRBV25-1,CASSYWGSGYEQYF,TGTGCCAGCAGTTATTGGGGGAGCGGGTACGAGCAGTACTTC
.,TRBD1,TRBJ2-3,TRBV28,CASSLSRTGAYTDTQYF,TGTGCCAGCAGTTTATCCCGGACAGGGGCCTACACAGATACGCAGTATTTT
.,TRBD2,TRBJ2-3,TRBV19,CASDTSGGSTDTQYF,TGTGCCAGTGATACTAGCGGGGGTTCCACAGATACGCAGTATTTT
once,.,TRBJ1-1,TRBV30,CAWNRELSLNTEAFF,TGTGCCTGGAACAGGGAGCTTAGCTTGAACACTGAAGCTTTCTTT
.,.,TRBJ2-2,TRBV27,CASSLRTGELFF,TGTGCCAGCAGTTTGAGGACCGGGGAGCTGTTTTTT
.,TRBD1,TRBJ1-3,TRBV30,CAWSVTGGAGNTIYF,TGTGCCTGGAGTGTAACAGGGGGCGCTGGAAACACCATATATTTT
.,TRBD1,TRBJ1-4,TRBV6-5,CASSPGQVNEKLFF,TGTGCCAGCAGCCCGGGACAGGTTAATGAAAAACTGTTTTTT
.,TRBD1,TRBJ1-1,TRBV6-4,CASRGDRVWTEAFF,TGTGCCAGCAGGGGGGACAGGGTTTGGACTGAAGCTTTCTTT
.,.,TRBJ2-3,TRBV27,CASSLVGAPDTQYF,TGTGCCAGCAGTTTGGTAGGGGCCCCAGATACGCAGTATTTT
once,TRBD2,TRBJ2-1,TRBV5-1,CASSPQREGNEQFF,TGCGCCAGCAGCCCACAGCGGGAGGGCAATGAGCAGTTCTTC
.,TRBD2,TRBJ2-3,TRBV7-2,CASSSAAGDTQYF,TGTGCCAGCAGCTCAGCAGCGGGGGATACGCAGTATTTT
.,.,TRBJ1-1,TRBV21-1,CASSLRDGRGTEAFF,TGTGCCAGCAGCCTCAGGGACGGCAGGGGCACTGAAGCTTTCTTT
.,.,TRBJ1-1,TRBV7-9,CASSHPGTGIAFF,TGTGCCAGCAGCCATCCGGGTACAGGGATAGCTTTCTTT
.,TRBD2,TRBJ2-3,TRBV19,CASSVLAGGSTDTQYF,TGTGCCAGTAGTGTACTAGCGGGAGGCAGCACAGATACGCAGTATTTT
.,.,TRBJ2-1,TRBV29-1,CSVETGPGSSYNEQFF,TGCAGCGTTGAAACGGGGCCCGGGAGTTCCTACAATGAGCAGTTCTTC
.,.,TRBJ1-2,TRBV30,CAWSLGGSYGYTF,TGTGCCTGGAGTTTAGGCGGCTCCTATGGCTACACCTTC
.,TRBD1,TRBJ1-2,TRBV18,CASSRSGQFDYGYTF,TGTGCCAGCTCACGGTCGGGACAGTTCGACTATGGCTACACCTTC
.,.,TRBJ1-1,TRBV11-1,CASSPPGAMNTEAFF,TGTGCCAGCAGCCCGCCGGGAGCCATGAACACTGAAGCTTTCTTT
.,.,TRBJ2-5,TRBV5-4,CASSRGGRQETQYF,TGTGCCAGCAGCAGGGGAGGACGACAAGAGACCCAGTACTTC
.,TRBD1,TRBJ1-2,TRBV9,CASSVQTGTGEYYGYTF,TGTGCCAGCAGCGTCCAGACCGGGACAGGGGAGTACTATGGCTACACCTTC
.,TRBD1,TRBJ1-4,TRBV10-3,CATTGGTNEKLFF,TGTGCCACCACAGGGGGCACTAATGAAAAACTGTTTTTT
.,.,TRBJ2-2,TRBV27,CASSLVAGMGTGELFF,TGTGCCAGCAGTTTAGTCGCGGGAATGGGCACCGGGGAGCTGTTTTTT
.,TRBD1,TRBJ1-2,TRBV29-1,CSDQDRGGYGYTF,TGCAGCGACCAAGACAGGGGTGGCTATGGCTACACCTTC
.,.,TRBJ1-1,TRBV20-1,CSASYQANTEAFF,TGCAGTGCTAGTTACCAGGCGAACACTGAAGCTTTCTTT
.,.,TRBJ2-7,TRBV2,CASSRQPSYEQYF,TGTGCCAGCAGTCGACAGCCGAGCTACGAGCAGTACTTC
.,TRBD2,TRBJ2-7,TRBV5-1,CASGRGSSEQYF,TGCGCCAGCGGGAGGGGAAGCTCCGAGCAGTACTTC